The next 7 T cell receptor beta chains were all read from a single sample in a study of human T cells and chemical hapten exposure. Time point defined: patch test 1, 2 weeks after DPC sensitization. Indicated treatment: therapeutic diphenylcyclopropenone sensitization with weekly scalp DPC. TCRdb re-analysed the RACE reads in MiXCR, keeping a single row per CDR3 protein. Among fewer than 150,000 distinct CDR3 sequences, roughly 15% were seen once, and the ten largest hold approximately 0.92%. The sample here was whole blood, taken in connection with sensitization to the hapten diphenylcyclopropenone (DPC). These receptor sequences come from a man younger than 30 with alopecia areata. Some clones in this sample may be carry-over from other donors' samples.

The V gene is TRBV7-9, the J gene TRBJ1-1, with D tentatively TRBD1 (5 bases). Trimming took 5 bases from V and 4 from J, leaving 17 bases between them. The CDR3 extends over 15 amino acids. Germline V gene data show CDR1 as SEHNR and CDR2 as FQNEAQ (reference sequence). The CDR3 DNA reads TGTGCCAGCAGCCCCGGGACGGGCGAGGGCACTGAAGCTTTCTTT. This encodes CASSPGTGEGTEAFF. The variable domain in full, with the rest retrieved from reference TRBV7-9 and TRBJ1-1, is DTGVSQNPRHKITKRGQNVTFRCDPISEHNRLYWYRQTLGQGPEFLTYFQNEAQLEKSRLLSDRFSAERPKGSFSTLEIQRTEQGDSAMYLCASSPGTGEGTEAFFGQGTRLTVV.

This chain joins TRBV9 and TRBJ2-7; D remains ambiguous. Trimming left V 0 bases short and J 2 bases short, with 12 bases between. The CDR3 has 15 amino acids. Germline values: CDR1 SGDLS, CDR2 YYNGEE. The CDR3 sequence: CASSVGVVGTYEQYF. The DNA for the CDR3 is TGTGCCAGCAGCGTAGGGGTCGTAGGAACCTACGAGCAGTACTTC.

This chain connects TRBV4-3 to TRBJ2-7; D possibly corresponds to TRBD1 (6 bases). V lost 2 bases to trimming and J lost 5 bases, with 13 bases between them. Germline lookup yields CDR1 LGHNA and CDR2 YSLEER. The CDR3 extends over 14 amino acids. CDR3 region: CASSQSWDNHEQYF. In nucleotides, the CDR3 is TGCGCCAGCAGCCAATCTTGGGACAACCACGAGCAGTACTTC.

The rearrangement joins TRBV6-1 to TRBJ2-3; D call uncertain. V was clipped by 4 bases and J by 1 base, with 12 bases between them. The CDR3 loop spans 15 amino acids. CDR1 and CDR2 (germline): MNHNS, SASEGT. The CDR3 reads CASSVMRRGTDTQYF. DNA of the CDR3: TGTGCCAGCAGTGTTATGAGAAGGGGCACAGATACGCAGTATTTT.

This clonotype was seen more than once but under ten times. The V call is TRBV29-1, the J call TRBJ2-7; a possible D gene is TRBD1 (5 bases). The CDR3 extends over 13 amino acids. Germline values: CDR1 SQVTM, CDR2 ANQGSEA. Trimming took 4 bases from V and 4 from J, leaving 14 bases between them. CDR3 amino acids: CSVAPDTDYEQYF. The CDR3 region has the DNA TGCAGCGTTGCGCCGGACACGGATTACGAGCAGTACTTC.

This clonotype was seen a single time. The chain carries TRBV10-3 and TRBJ2-3, with D perhaps TRBD2 (5 bases). Germline V gene lookup returns CDR1 ENHRY and CDR2 SYGVKD. V was trimmed by 4 bases and J by 2 bases, leaving 13 bases between them. This CDR3 is 15 amino acids long. This CDR3 reads CAISAGERTTDTQYF. The CDR3, as DNA: TGTGCCATCAGTGCTGGGGAGCGGACCACAGATACGCAGTATTTT.

A few counts support this clonotype. The rearrangement links TRBV10-1 to TRBJ1-3; tentatively, D is TRBD1 (5 bases). The germline gives CDR1 WNHNN, CDR2 SYGVQD (reference sequence). The CDR3 length is 15 residues. Trimming took off 2 bases at V and 2 bases at J, with 10 bases between the two ends. CDR3 DNA: TGCGCCAGCAGTGAGATCGCAGGGCCTGGAAACACCATATATTTT. Translating gives CASSEIAGPGNTIYF.